This TCR beta chain was captured in a study of T cells after yellow fever vaccination. Study-level results: Reappearance after the booster was seen for most primary-vaccination clones, at 96% CD4 and 70% to 90% CD8. The CD4 and CD8 compartments had a small share of their clonotypes in common.

On this clonotype itself: The antigen remains undetermined.

TCRdb processed the 5' RACE reads anew with MiXCR; each CDR3 protein has one entry. The profile shows around 360,000 distinct CDR3 sequences, 11% of them singletons. V lost 8 bases and J lost 3, with 14 bases in between. In germline, CDR1 is SNHLY, CDR2 FYNNEI. CDR3 length: 13 amino acids. The TCR comes from a young man who received the YFV17D yellow fever vaccine. The source was PBMCs, collected on the day of the first yellow fever vaccination. The chain uses TRBV2 and TRBJ2-7; D assignment may be TRBD1 or TRBD2 (5 bases each). The CDR3: CASCAGTDYEQYF. DNA for the CDR3: TGTGCCAGCTGCGCCGGGACCGACTACGAGCAGTACTTC.